This T cell receptor (beta chain) was identified during a study of T cells in Graves' hyperthyroidism and ophthalmopathy. Study-level background: Peripheral blood samples were taken at initial diagnosis, prior to any treatment.

The study's findings and limits: A 13 V-J model separated ophthalmopathy from stable hyperthyroidism.

TCR beta CDR3 regions were amplified from RNA. TCR CDR3 underwent first-round RT-PCR with the HTBI primer set. TCRdb passed the multiplex PCR reads through MiXCR, listing each CDR3 protein once. This sample has around 600,000 distinct CDR3 sequences, with roughly 15% found just once. This CDR3 contains 17 residues. Trimming cost V 5 bases and J 1 base, with 20 bases left between them. This clonotype was found many times. Its specificity is unknown. The chain combines TRBV12-3 or TRBV12-4 with TRBJ1-1, with a weak D call TRBD1 (6 bases). Specimen: blood. This clonotype was sampled from a woman aged 45-65 years with Graves' ophthalmopathy. The CDR3 nucleotides read TGTGCCAGCAGTCGCTCTCAGGGGCCCCGGAGGAACACTGAAGCTTTCTTT. Translated, it gives CASSRSQGPRRNTEAFF.